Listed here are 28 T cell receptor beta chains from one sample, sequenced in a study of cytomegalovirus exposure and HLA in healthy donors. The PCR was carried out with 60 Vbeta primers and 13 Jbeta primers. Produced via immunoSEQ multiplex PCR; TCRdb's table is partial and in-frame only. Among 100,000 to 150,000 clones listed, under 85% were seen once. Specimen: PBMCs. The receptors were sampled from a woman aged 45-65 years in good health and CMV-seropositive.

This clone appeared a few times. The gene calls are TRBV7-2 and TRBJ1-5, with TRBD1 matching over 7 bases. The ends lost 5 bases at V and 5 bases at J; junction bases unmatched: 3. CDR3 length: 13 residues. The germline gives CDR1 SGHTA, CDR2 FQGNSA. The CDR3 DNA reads TGTGCCAGCAGCCGGGACAGCTATCAGCCCCAGCATTTT. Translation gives CASSRDSYQPQHF.

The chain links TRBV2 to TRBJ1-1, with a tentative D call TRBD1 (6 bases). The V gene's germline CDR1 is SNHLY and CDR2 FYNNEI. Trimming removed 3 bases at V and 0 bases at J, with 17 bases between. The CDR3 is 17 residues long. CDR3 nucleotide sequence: TGTGCCAGCAGTGAGGATAGGGGGTTCTTCATGAACACTGAAGCTTTCTTT. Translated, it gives CASSEDRGFFMNTEAFF.

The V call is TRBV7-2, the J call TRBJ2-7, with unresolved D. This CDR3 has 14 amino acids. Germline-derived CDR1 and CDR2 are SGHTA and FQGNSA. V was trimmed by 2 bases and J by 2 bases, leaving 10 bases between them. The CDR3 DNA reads TGTGCCAGCAGCTTAAGTCTCGCGGCCTACGAGCAGTACTTC. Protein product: CASSLSLAAYEQYF. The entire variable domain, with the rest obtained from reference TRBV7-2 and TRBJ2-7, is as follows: GAGVSQSPSNKVTEKGKDVELRCDPISGHTALYWYRQSLGQGLEFLIYFQGNSAPDKSGLPSDRFSAERTGGSVSTLTIQRTQQEDSAVYLCASSLSLAAYEQYFGPGTRLTVT.

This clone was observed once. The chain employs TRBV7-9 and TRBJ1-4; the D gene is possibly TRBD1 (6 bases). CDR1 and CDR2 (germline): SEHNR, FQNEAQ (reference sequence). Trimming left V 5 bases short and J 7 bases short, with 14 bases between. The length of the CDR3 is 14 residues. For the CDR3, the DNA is TGTGCCAGCAGCCTACAGGGATCGGGTGAAAAACTGTTTTTT. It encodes CASSLQGSGEKLFF.

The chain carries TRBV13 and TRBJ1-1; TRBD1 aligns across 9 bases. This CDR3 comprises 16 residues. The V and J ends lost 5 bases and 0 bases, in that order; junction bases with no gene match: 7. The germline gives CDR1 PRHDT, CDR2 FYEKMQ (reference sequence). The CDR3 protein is CASSMGTGPMNTEAFF. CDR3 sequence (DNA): TGTGCCAGCAGCATGGGGACAGGGCCTATGAACACTGAAGCTTTCTTT. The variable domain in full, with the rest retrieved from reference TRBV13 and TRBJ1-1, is AAGVIQSPRHLIKEKRETATLKCYPIPRHDTVYWYQQGPGQDPQFLISFYEKMQSDKGSIPDRFSAQQFSDYHSELNMSSLELGDSALYFCASSMGTGPMNTEAFFGQGTRLTVV.

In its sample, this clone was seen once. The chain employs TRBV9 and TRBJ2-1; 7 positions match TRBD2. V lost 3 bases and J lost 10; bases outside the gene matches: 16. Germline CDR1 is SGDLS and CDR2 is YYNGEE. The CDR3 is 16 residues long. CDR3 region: CASSATGAGRWGEQFF. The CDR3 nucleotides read TGTGCCAGCAGCGCCACCGGAGCGGGACGATGGGGGGAGCAGTTCTTC.

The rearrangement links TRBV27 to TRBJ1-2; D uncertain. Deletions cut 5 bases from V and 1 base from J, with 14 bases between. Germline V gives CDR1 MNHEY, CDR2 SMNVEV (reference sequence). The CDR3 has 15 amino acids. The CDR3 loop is CASSPNRDGNYGYTF. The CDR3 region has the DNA TGTGCCAGCAGTCCCAATCGGGATGGTAACTATGGCTACACCTTC.

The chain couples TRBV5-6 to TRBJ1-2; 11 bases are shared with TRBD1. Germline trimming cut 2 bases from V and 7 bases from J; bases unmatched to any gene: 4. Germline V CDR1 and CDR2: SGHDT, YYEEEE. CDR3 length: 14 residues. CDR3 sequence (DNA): TGTGCCAGCAGCTTAGGACAGGGGGCAGGTGGCTACACCTTC. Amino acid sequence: CASSLGQGAGGYTF.

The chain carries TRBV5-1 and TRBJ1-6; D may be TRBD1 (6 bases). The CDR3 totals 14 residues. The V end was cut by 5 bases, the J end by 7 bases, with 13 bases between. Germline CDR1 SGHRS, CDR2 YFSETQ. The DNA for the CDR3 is TGCGCCAGCAGTTTACAGGGAGCAAATTCACCCCTCCACTTT. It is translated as CASSLQGANSPLHF.

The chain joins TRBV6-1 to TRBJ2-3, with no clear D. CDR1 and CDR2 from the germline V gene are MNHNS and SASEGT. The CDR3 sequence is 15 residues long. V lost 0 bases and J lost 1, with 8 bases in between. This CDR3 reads CASSEAGGRTDTQYF. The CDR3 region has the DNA TGTGCCAGCAGTGAAGCGGGTGGGCGCACAGATACGCAGTATTTT.

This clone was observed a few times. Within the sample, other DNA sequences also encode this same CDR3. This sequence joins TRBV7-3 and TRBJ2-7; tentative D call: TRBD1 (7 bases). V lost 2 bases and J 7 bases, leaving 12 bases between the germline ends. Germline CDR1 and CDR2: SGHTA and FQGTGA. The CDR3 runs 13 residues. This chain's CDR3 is CASSLRQGGEQYF. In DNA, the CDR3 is TGTGCCAGCAGCTTACGACAGGGAGGTGAGCAGTACTTC.

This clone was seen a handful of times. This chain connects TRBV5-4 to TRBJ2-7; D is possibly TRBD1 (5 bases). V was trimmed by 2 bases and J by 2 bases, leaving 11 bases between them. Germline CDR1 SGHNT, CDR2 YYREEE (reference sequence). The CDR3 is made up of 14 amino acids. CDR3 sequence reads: CASSFFQGTYEQYF. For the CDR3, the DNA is TGTGCCAGCAGCTTTTTTCAGGGAACCTACGAGCAGTACTTC.

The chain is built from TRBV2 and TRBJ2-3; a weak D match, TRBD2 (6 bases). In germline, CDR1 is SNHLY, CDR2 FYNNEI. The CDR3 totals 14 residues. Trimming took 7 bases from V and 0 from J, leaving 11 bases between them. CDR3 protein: CASKAGWSTDTQYF. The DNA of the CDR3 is TGTGCCAGCAAGGCGGGGTGGAGCACAGATACGCAGTATTTT.

As DNA, the CDR3 is TGTGCCAGCAGTGAAGGGGACAGGGGGTACGAGCAGTACTTC. Translated, it gives CASSEGDRGYEQYF. The genes are TRBV2 and TRBJ2-7; 11 nucleotides match TRBD1. This CDR3 is built from 14 residues. V lost 1 base, J lost 4 bases, and 0 bases stayed unmatched. In germline, CDR1 is SNHLY, CDR2 FYNNEI.

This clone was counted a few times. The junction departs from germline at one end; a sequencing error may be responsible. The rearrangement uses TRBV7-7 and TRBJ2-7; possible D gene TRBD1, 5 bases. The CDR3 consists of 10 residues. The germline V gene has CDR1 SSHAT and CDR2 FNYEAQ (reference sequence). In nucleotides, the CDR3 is TGTGCTAGCAGGGCGGACGAGCAGTACTTC. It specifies CASRADEQYF.

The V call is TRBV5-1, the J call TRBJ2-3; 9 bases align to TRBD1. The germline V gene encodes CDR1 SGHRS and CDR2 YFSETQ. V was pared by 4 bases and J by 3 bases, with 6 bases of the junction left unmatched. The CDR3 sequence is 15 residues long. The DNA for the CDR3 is TGCGCCAGCAGCAGGGGACAGGGTACGACAGATACGCAGTATTTT. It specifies CASSRGQGTTDTQYF.

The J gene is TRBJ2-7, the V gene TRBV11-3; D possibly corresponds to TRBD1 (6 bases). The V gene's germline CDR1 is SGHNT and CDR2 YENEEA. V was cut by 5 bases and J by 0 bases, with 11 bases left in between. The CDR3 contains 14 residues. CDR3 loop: CASSADRSSYEQYF. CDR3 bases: TGTGCCAGCAGCGCAGACAGGAGCTCCTACGAGCAGTACTTC.

CDR3 DNA: TGTGCCAGCAGCTCCGGGGGCAATGAGCAGTTCTTC. Encoded protein: CASSSGGNEQFF. The gene calls are TRBV7-9 and TRBJ2-1; D perhaps matches TRBD2 (6 bases). V gave up 4 bases and J gave up 6 bases, with 7 bases separating them. The CDR3 extends over 12 amino acids. In germline, CDR1 is SEHNR, CDR2 FQNEAQ (reference sequence).

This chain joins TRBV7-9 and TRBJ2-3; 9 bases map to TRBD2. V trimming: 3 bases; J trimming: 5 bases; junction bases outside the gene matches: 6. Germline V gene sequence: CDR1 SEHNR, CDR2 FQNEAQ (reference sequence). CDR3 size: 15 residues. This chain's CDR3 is CASSLYSGRLDTQYF. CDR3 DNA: TGTGCCAGCAGCTTGTATAGCGGGAGATTAGATACGCAGTATTTT. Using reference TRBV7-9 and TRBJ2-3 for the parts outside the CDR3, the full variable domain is DTGVSQNPRHKITKRGQNVTFRCDPISEHNRLYWYRQTLGQGPEFLTYFQNEAQLEKSRLLSDRFSAERPKGSFSTLEIQRTEQGDSAMYLCASSLYSGRLDTQYFGPGTRLTVL.

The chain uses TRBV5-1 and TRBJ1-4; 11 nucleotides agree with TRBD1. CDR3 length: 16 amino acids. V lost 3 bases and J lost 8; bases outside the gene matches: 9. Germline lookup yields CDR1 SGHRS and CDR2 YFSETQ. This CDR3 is CASSSTGQGEREKLFF. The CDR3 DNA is TGCGCCAGCAGCTCTACGGGACAGGGGGAGAGGGAAAAACTGTTTTTT. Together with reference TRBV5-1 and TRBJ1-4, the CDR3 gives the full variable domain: KAGVTQTPRYLIKTRGQQVTLSCSPISGHRSVSWYQQTPGQGLQFLFEYFSETQRNKGNFPGRFSGRQFSNSRSEMNVSTLELGDSALYLCASSSTGQGEREKLFFGSGTQLSVL.

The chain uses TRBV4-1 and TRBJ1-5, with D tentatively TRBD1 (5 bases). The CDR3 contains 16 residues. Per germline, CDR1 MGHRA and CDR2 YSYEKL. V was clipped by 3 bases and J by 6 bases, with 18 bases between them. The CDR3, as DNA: TGCGCCAGCAGCCATGGGGCAGGGCGGGAGGGTCAGCCCCAGCATTTT. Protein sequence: CASSHGAGREGQPQHF.

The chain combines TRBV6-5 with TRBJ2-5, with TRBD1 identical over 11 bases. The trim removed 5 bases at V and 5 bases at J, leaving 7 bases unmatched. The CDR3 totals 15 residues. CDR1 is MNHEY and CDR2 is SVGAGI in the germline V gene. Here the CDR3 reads CASSIGQGARETQYF. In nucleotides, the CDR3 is TGTGCCAGCAGTATCGGACAGGGGGCGCGGGAGACCCAGTACTTC.

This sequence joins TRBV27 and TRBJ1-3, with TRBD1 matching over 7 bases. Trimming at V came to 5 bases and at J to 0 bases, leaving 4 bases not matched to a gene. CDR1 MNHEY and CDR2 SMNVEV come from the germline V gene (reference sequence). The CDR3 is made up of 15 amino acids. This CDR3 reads CASSPGQYSGNTIYF. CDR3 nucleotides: TGTGCCAGCAGTCCGGGACAGTACTCTGGAAACACCATATATTTT.

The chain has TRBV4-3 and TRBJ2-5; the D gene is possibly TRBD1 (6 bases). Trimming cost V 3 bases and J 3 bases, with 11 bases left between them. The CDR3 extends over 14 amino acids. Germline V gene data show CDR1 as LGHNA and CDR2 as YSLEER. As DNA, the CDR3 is TGCGCCAGCAGCCATAACCAGGGGAAAGAGACCCAGTACTTC. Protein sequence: CASSHNQGKETQYF.

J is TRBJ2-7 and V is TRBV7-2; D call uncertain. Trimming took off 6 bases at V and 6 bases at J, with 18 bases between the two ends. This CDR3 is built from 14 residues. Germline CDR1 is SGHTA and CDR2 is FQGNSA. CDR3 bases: TGTGCCAGCAGTGGAGTGGGTCTGCCTACCGAGCAGTACTTC. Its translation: CASSGVGLPTEQYF.

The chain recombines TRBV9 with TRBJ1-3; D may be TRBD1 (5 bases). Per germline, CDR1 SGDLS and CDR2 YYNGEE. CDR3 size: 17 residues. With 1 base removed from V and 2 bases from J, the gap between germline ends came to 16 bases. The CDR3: CASSVYGGSGAGNTIYF. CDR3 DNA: TGTGCCAGCAGCGTATATGGGGGGAGCGGGGCTGGAAACACCATATATTTT.

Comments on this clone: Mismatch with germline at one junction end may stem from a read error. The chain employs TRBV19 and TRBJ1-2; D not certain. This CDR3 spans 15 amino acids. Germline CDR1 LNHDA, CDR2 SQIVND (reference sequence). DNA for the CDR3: TGTGCCAGTATTCACCCGGGAGGGAGCCCCTATAGCTACACCTTC. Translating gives CASIHPGGSPYSYTF.

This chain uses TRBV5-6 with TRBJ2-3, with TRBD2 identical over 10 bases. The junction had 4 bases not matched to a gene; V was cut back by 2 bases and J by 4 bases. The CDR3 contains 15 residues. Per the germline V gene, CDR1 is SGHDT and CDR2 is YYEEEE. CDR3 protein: CASSLTAGGPDTQYF. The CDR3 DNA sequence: TGTGCCAGCAGCTTAACAGCGGGGGGGCCAGATACGCAGTATTTT.